This T cell receptor beta chain comes out of a study of blood T cell repertoires in COVID-19. About the research overall: Both acute and convalescent COVID-19 samples were obtained from the United States, Italy and Spain. T cells, B-cell-depleted T cells, or PBMCs provided the cDNA or gDNA that served as material.

Germline assignment: CDR1 MNHEY and CDR2 SVGAGI. This CDR3 spans 14 amino acids. Between the trimmed V and J ends, which lost 4 bases and 8 bases, there was a span of 15 bases. Seattle patients were enrolled during active infection and followed longitudinally. The table came from immunoSEQ multiplex PCR; TCRdb's copy has only in-frame clones and leaves some out. Of about 300,000 clones in the sample, roughly 90% were seen once. The chain links TRBV6-5 to TRBJ1-3; D is uncertain. The clonotype originates from a woman aged 25-40 years with COVID-19, enrolled during active disease. Sequencing input: peripheral blood. CDR3 DNA sequence: TGTGCCAGCAGTTCACCCTCTCGCACGGACACCATATATTTT. Protein product: CASSSPSRTDTIYF.